The rows below give T cell receptor beta chains drawn from one sample of a study of blood T cells in healthy people across ages. TCRdb processed the 5' RACE reads anew with MiXCR; each CDR3 protein has one entry. The sample contains fewer than 1.5 million distinct CDR3 sequences, roughly 40% of which appear only once. Sequenced material: blood. The receptors derive from a woman between 18 and 30 years old in good health. Each CDR3 is given with its conserved first and last residue. A D gene is named only where the DNA matches it firmly. Rows may omit the clone size; those that give it use once, few, many or a size class.

J gene: TRBJ2-7
V gene: TRBV20-1
clone size: few
D gene: TRBD2
CDR3 DNA: TGCAGTGCTACTCGACTAGCGGGGCGGTTCTACGAGCAGTACTTC
CDR3 protein: CSATRLAGRFYEQYF

J gene: TRBJ2-3
V gene: TRBV24-1
clone size: .
D gene: .
CDR3 DNA: TGTGCCACCAGCACGTCGTTCGCAGATACGCAGTATTTT
CDR3 protein: CATSTSFADTQYF

J gene: TRBJ2-5
V gene: TRBV13
clone size: few
D gene: .
CDR3 DNA: TGTGCCAGCAGCTTAGAGTCGGAACAAGAGACCCAGTACTTC
CDR3 protein: CASSLESEQETQYF

J gene: TRBJ2-5
V gene: TRBV7-9
clone size: few
D gene: .
CDR3 DNA: TGTGCCAGCGACAGGGAGGAACAGCGATGGGAGACCCAGTACTTC
CDR3 protein: CASDREEQRWETQYF

J gene: TRBJ2-1
V gene: TRBV7-2
clone size: .
D gene: .
CDR3 DNA: TGTGCCAGCAGCCTAAGCGGTTTCTCCTACAATGAGCAGTTCTTC
CDR3 protein: CASSLSGFSYNEQFF

J gene: TRBJ2-5
V gene: TRBV18
clone size: .
D gene: .
CDR3 DNA: TGTGCCAGCTCACTGGGACCCCTGCATCAAGAGACCCAGTACTTC
CDR3 protein: CASSLGPLHQETQYF

J gene: TRBJ2-1
V gene: TRBV5-6
clone size: once
D gene: TRBD2
CDR3 DNA: TGTGCCAGCAGCGAGGGACTAGCGGGAGGGCCCCCTGGGGATGAGCAGTTCTTC
CDR3 protein: CASSEGLAGGPPGDEQFF

J gene: TRBJ1-2
V gene: TRBV7-2
clone size: few
D gene: .
CDR3 DNA: TGTGCCAGCAGCTCCTCGGGCCTCTATGGCTACACCTTC
CDR3 protein: CASSSSGLYGYTF

J gene: TRBJ1-2
V gene: TRBV12-3/TRBV12-4
clone size: .
D gene: TRBD1
CDR3 DNA: TGTGCCAGCACCCGGACAGGGGGATACTATGGCTACACCTTC
CDR3 protein: CASTRTGGYYGYTF

J gene: TRBJ1-5
V gene: TRBV28
clone size: few
D gene: .
CDR3 DNA: TGTGCCAGCAGTTTTAAAGGGAGTCAGCCCCAGCATTTT
CDR3 protein: CASSFKGSQPQHF

J gene: TRBJ2-1
V gene: TRBV20-1
clone size: .
D gene: .
CDR3 DNA: TGCAGTGCTAGAGATCTAGGGGGAGGCCTGGAAGAGACCCAGTTCTTC
CDR3 protein: CSARDLGGGLEETQFF

J gene: TRBJ2-7
V gene: TRBV7-9
clone size: .
D gene: .
CDR3 DNA: TGTGCCAGCAGCCGAACAGGGTTAGGCTACGAGCAGTACTTC
CDR3 protein: CASSRTGLGYEQYF

J gene: TRBJ1-1
V gene: TRBV20-1
clone size: .
D gene: TRBD1
CDR3 DNA: TGCAGTGCTAGAGATTCGGGACAGGGTGAAGCTTTCTTT
CDR3 protein: CSARDSGQGEAFF

J gene: TRBJ2-1
V gene: TRBV27
clone size: .
D gene: TRBD2
CDR3 DNA: TGTGCCAGCAGTCTTCTAGGACTAGCGGGAACCTACAATGAGCAGTTCTTC
CDR3 protein: CASSLLGLAGTYNEQFF

J gene: TRBJ1-1
V gene: TRBV6-5
clone size: few
D gene: .
CDR3 DNA: TGTGCCAGCAGTTACCGATCGGCGCAGGGTTGGACTGAAGCTTTCTTT
CDR3 protein: CASSYRSAQGWTEAFF

J gene: TRBJ1-1
V gene: TRBV27
clone size: .
D gene: .
CDR3 DNA: TGTGCCAGCGGTCTCTTGCCGGGAGCTTTCTTT
CDR3 protein: CASGLLPGAFF

J gene: TRBJ1-1
V gene: TRBV12-3/TRBV12-4
clone size: .
D gene: TRBD1
CDR3 DNA: TGTGCCAGCAGGTCTGGACAGGGGTACACTGAAGCTTTCTTT
CDR3 protein: CASRSGQGYTEAFF

J gene: TRBJ1-5
V gene: TRBV27
clone size: few
D gene: .
CDR3 DNA: TGTGCCAGCGGGTGGCCACAGCCCCAGCATTTT
CDR3 protein: CASGWPQPQHF

J gene: TRBJ2-1
V gene: TRBV11-2
clone size: .
D gene: .
CDR3 DNA: TGTGCCAGCACCGCTGGATCGGGAGTCGGGTACAATGAGCAGTTCTTC
CDR3 protein: CASTAGSGVGYNEQFF

J gene: TRBJ1-2
V gene: TRBV6-2/TRBV6-3
clone size: .
D gene: TRBD1
CDR3 DNA: TGTGCCAGCACCCCCACGGACAGGCCCGTCTATGGCTACACCTTC
CDR3 protein: CASTPTDRPVYGYTF

J gene: TRBJ2-3
V gene: TRBV12-3/TRBV12-4
clone size: .
D gene: .
CDR3 DNA: TGTGCCAGCAGTCCGCCGGAGGGGCGGAGAGATACGCAGTATTTT
CDR3 protein: CASSPPEGRRDTQYF

J gene: TRBJ2-5
V gene: TRBV15
clone size: .
D gene: .
CDR3 DNA: TGTGCCACCAGCAGAGAAAGCCAGGGTAGCCTACAAGAGACCCAGTACTTC
CDR3 protein: CATSRESQGSLQETQYF

J gene: TRBJ1-1
V gene: TRBV18
clone size: few
D gene: TRBD1
CDR3 DNA: TGTGCCAGCTCACCCACAGGGGGGTCCACTGAAGCTTTCTTT
CDR3 protein: CASSPTGGSTEAFF

J gene: TRBJ1-1
V gene: TRBV6-6
clone size: .
D gene: TRBD1
CDR3 DNA: TGTGCCAGTCCGAAGGACAGGGGCACTGAAGCTTTCTTT
CDR3 protein: CASPKDRGTEAFF

J gene: TRBJ1-1
V gene: TRBV20-1
clone size: .
D gene: .
CDR3 DNA: TGCAGTGCCGTACGGGAGATGAACACTGAAGCTTTCTTT
CDR3 protein: CSAVREMNTEAFF

J gene: TRBJ1-3
V gene: TRBV3-1
clone size: .
D gene: .
CDR3 DNA: TGTGCCAGCAGCCAATCGGGATACACCATATATTTT
CDR3 protein: CASSQSGYTIYF

J gene: TRBJ2-7
V gene: TRBV13
clone size: few
D gene: .
CDR3 DNA: TGTGCCAGCAGCCTCCGGGACGGGAACTACGAGCAGTACTTC
CDR3 protein: CASSLRDGNYEQYF

J gene: TRBJ2-7
V gene: TRBV27
clone size: few
D gene: .
CDR3 DNA: TGTGCCAGCAGATCCAGAGGCTACAATGAGCAGTACTTC
CDR3 protein: CASRSRGYNEQYF

J gene: TRBJ1-6
V gene: TRBV20-1
clone size: .
D gene: .
CDR3 DNA: TGCAGTGCTAGTTCCCCGGGTCTCTATAATTCACCCCTCCACTTT
CDR3 protein: CSASSPGLYNSPLHF

J gene: TRBJ1-2
V gene: TRBV18
clone size: few
D gene: .
CDR3 DNA: TGTGCCAGCTCACCGACGAGGACTAACTATGGCTACACCTTC
CDR3 protein: CASSPTRTNYGYTF

J gene: TRBJ2-7
V gene: TRBV5-6
clone size: .
D gene: .
CDR3 DNA: TGTGCCAGCAGCTTCCGGGACTCTTCCACCTACGAGCAGTACTTC
CDR3 protein: CASSFRDSSTYEQYF

J gene: TRBJ1-2
V gene: TRBV7-9
clone size: .
D gene: .
CDR3 DNA: TGTGCCAGCAGCTTAGAGAGGCAGGATGGCTACACCTTC
CDR3 protein: CASSLERQDGYTF

J gene: TRBJ1-2
V gene: TRBV6-6
clone size: .
D gene: .
CDR3 DNA: TGTGCCATCTGTCCGCCAGATCGATCAGATGGCTACACCTTC
CDR3 protein: CAICPPDRSDGYTF

J gene: TRBJ1-2
V gene: TRBV5-1
clone size: few
D gene: .
CDR3 DNA: TGCGCCAGCAGCTTGGCCGCGGACCCGGGCTACACCTTC
CDR3 protein: CASSLAADPGYTF

J gene: TRBJ1-5
V gene: TRBV6-5
clone size: .
D gene: .
CDR3 DNA: TGTGCCAGCAGTTACTCCTGGGAATTAAATCAGCCCCAGCATTTT
CDR3 protein: CASSYSWELNQPQHF

J gene: TRBJ2-2
V gene: TRBV24-1
clone size: .
D gene: .
CDR3 DNA: TGTGCCACCAGTGAGGCCCGGGACCCCACCGGGGAGCTGTTTTTT
CDR3 protein: CATSEARDPTGELFF

J gene: TRBJ1-4
V gene: TRBV25-1
clone size: few
D gene: .
CDR3 DNA: TGTGCCAGCAGTGGAGGTACAACTAATGAAAAACTGTTTTTT
CDR3 protein: CASSGGTTNEKLFF

J gene: TRBJ2-5
V gene: TRBV9
clone size: few
D gene: .
CDR3 DNA: TGTGCCAGCAGCGTAGAGCGGAACCAAGAGACCCAGTACTTC
CDR3 protein: CASSVERNQETQYF

J gene: TRBJ2-5
V gene: TRBV20-1
clone size: .
D gene: .
CDR3 DNA: TGCAGTGCTAGAGTCGTGGACTCCTGGTACCAAGAGACCCAGTACTTC
CDR3 protein: CSARVVDSWYQETQYF

J gene: TRBJ2-5
V gene: TRBV7-6
clone size: few
D gene: .
CDR3 DNA: TGTGCCAGCAGCTTAACGTCTCGGGGGCTGGAGACCCAGTACTTC
CDR3 protein: CASSLTSRGLETQYF

J gene: TRBJ2-7
V gene: TRBV7-9
clone size: many
D gene: TRBD1
CDR3 DNA: TGTGCCAGCAGTTGGGACAGCTACGAGCAGTACTTC
CDR3 protein: CASSWDSYEQYF

J gene: TRBJ2-4
V gene: TRBV11-2
clone size: .
D gene: .
CDR3 DNA: TGTGCCAGCAGCTTAGGGCAGACCTACGGGCAGTACTTC
CDR3 protein: CASSLGQTYGQYF

J gene: TRBJ2-1
V gene: TRBV27
clone size: .
D gene: .
CDR3 DNA: TGTGCCACCGTCGGGGAGGCTTACAATGAGCAGTTCTTC
CDR3 protein: CATVGEAYNEQFF

J gene: TRBJ1-4
V gene: TRBV9
clone size: few
D gene: .
CDR3 DNA: TGTGCCAGCAGTGGTACAGCCGCAACTAATGAAAAACTGTTTTTT
CDR3 protein: CASSGTAATNEKLFF

J gene: TRBJ1-2
V gene: TRBV25-1
clone size: .
D gene: .
CDR3 DNA: TGTGCCAGCAGCTACCGCGGGGTACGGAAAAGTGGCTACACCTTC
CDR3 protein: CASSYRGVRKSGYTF

J gene: TRBJ2-1
V gene: TRBV19
clone size: .
D gene: TRBD2
CDR3 DNA: TGTGCCACCAGTGCTAGCGGGGGCTACGTTGGGCAGTTCTTC
CDR3 protein: CATSASGGYVGQFF

J gene: TRBJ2-7
V gene: TRBV20-1
clone size: few
D gene: .
CDR3 DNA: TGCAGTGCTTACACAGGGTTCTACGAGCAGTACTTC
CDR3 protein: CSAYTGFYEQYF

J gene: TRBJ1-6
V gene: TRBV7-2
clone size: .
D gene: TRBD1
CDR3 DNA: TGTGCCAGCAGCTCAGAAACAGGGGGTAGTTCACCCCTCCACTTT
CDR3 protein: CASSSETGGSSPLHF

J gene: TRBJ1-1
V gene: TRBV20-1
clone size: .
D gene: .
CDR3 DNA: TGCAGTGCTAGGGCCGGGAGCTACACTGAAGCTTTCTTT
CDR3 protein: CSARAGSYTEAFF

J gene: TRBJ2-2
V gene: TRBV12-3/TRBV12-4
clone size: .
D gene: .
CDR3 DNA: TGTGCCAGCAGTTTGTTCGTTGGGCCCGGGGAGCTGTTTTTT
CDR3 protein: CASSLFVGPGELFF

J gene: TRBJ2-1
V gene: TRBV27
clone size: .
D gene: TRBD1
CDR3 DNA: TGTGCCAGCAGTCCAGCGACAGGGTTGGGTCCAAGCTCCTACAATGAGCAGTTCTTC
CDR3 protein: CASSPATGLGPSSYNEQFF

J gene: TRBJ2-3
V gene: TRBV29-1
clone size: .
D gene: .
CDR3 DNA: TGCAGCGTGAGCACAGATACGCAGTATTTT
CDR3 protein: CSVSTDTQYF

J gene: TRBJ2-3
V gene: TRBV29-1
clone size: .
D gene: TRBD2
CDR3 DNA: TGCAGCGTTGAGGGTCGGGGGGGCGTGAAGCCGGCAGATACGCAGTATTTT
CDR3 protein: CSVEGRGGVKPADTQYF

J gene: TRBJ1-2
V gene: TRBV12-3/TRBV12-4
clone size: .
D gene: .
CDR3 DNA: TGTGCCAGCAGTTCGTTCCGTGGCTACACCTTC
CDR3 protein: CASSSFRGYTF

J gene: TRBJ2-1
V gene: TRBV27
clone size: few
D gene: TRBD2
CDR3 DNA: TGTGCCAGCAGTTTATCGACTAGCGGGGGGGCTTACTACAATGAGCAGTTCTTC
CDR3 protein: CASSLSTSGGAYYNEQFF

J gene: TRBJ2-1
V gene: TRBV20-1
clone size: few
D gene: .
CDR3 DNA: TGCAGTGCTAGAGACGCGTCCGGGACCATTGGAGGGGGTGAGCAGTTCTTC
CDR3 protein: CSARDASGTIGGGEQFF